The 13 T cell receptor beta chains given below trace back to one sample, sequenced in a study of blood T cell repertoires in COVID-19. This table comes from immunoSEQ multiplex PCR, and its TCRdb copy is limited to in-frame clones, with some not included. Among 350,000 or so clones listed, approximately 86% were seen once. The sequenced sample was PBMCs or T cells enriched from blood (not recorded which). All receptors derive from a woman aged 35 to 49 with acute COVID-19.

The chain is built from TRBV2 and TRBJ1-5, with unresolved D. The germline V gene has CDR1 SNHLY and CDR2 FYNNEI. The CDR3 spans 17 residues. V lost 1 base, J lost 2 bases, and 15 bases lay in between. The CDR3 spells CASSEGAKWGGNQPQHF. In nucleotides, the CDR3 is TGTGCCAGCAGTGAAGGGGCAAAGTGGGGAGGCAATCAGCCCCAGCATTTT.

This clone was observed a handful of times. V gene TRBV12-3 or TRBV12-4 combines with J gene TRBJ1-1, with D perhaps TRBD1 (5 bases). The V and J ends lost 4 bases and 10 bases respectively, with 16 bases between them. The CDR3 covers 13 residues. DNA for the CDR3: TGTGCCAGCAGTTCCCTTCAGGAGGGGAGAGCTTTCTTT. It translates to CASSSLQEGRAFF.

This clone was detected a few times. J is TRBJ1-1 and V is TRBV11-1; no firm D call. Germline V gene sequence: CDR1 SGHAT, CDR2 FQDESV (reference sequence). This CDR3 region has 13 residues. The germline V and J ends were trimmed by 4 bases and 1 base, with 7 bases remaining between them. The CDR3 DNA reads as TGTGCCAGCAGCTCCCTTCCGAACACTGAAGCTTTCTTT. The encoded protein is CASSSLPNTEAFF.

This clone was seen once. The genes are TRBV9 and TRBJ1-2, with D uncertain. The CDR3 is made up of 11 amino acids. Germline CDR1 and CDR2: SGDLS and YYNGEE. Trimming removed 7 bases from V and 2 bases from J, with 6 bases in between. CDR3 nucleotides: TGTGCCAGCGGAGAAAACTATGGCTACACCTTC. Translation: CASGENYGYTF. The variable domain in full, with the rest retrieved from reference TRBV9 and TRBJ1-2, is DSGVTQTPKHLITATGQRVTLRCSPRSGDLSVYWYQQSLDQGLQFLIQYYNGEERAKGNILERFSAQQFPDLHSELNLSSLELGDSALYFCASGENYGYTFGSGTRLTVV.

The chain joins TRBV5-1 to TRBJ2-5; D is unresolved. Trimming stripped 1 base from V and 7 bases from J, with 5 bases between. The germline gives CDR1 SGHRS, CDR2 YFSETQ. The CDR3 runs to 11 residues. CDR3 sequence (DNA): TGCGCCAGCAGCTTGCTCGGGACCCAGTACTTC. The encoded protein is CASSLLGTQYF.

The gene calls are TRBV7-9 and TRBJ1-4, with TRBD1 matching 9 bases. Trimming removed 5 bases from V and 7 bases from J; junction bases left unmatched: 8. The germline gives CDR1 SEHNR, CDR2 FQNEAQ (reference sequence). CDR3 size: 15 residues. CDR3 in DNA: TGTGCCAGCAGCCCAGGGGACAGGGACAGTGAAAAACTGTTTTTT. Residues: CASSPGDRDSEKLFF.

V and J are TRBV19 and TRBJ1-1; D call uncertain. CDR3 length: 13 residues. The germline V gene encodes CDR1 LNHDA and CDR2 SQIVND (reference sequence). Trimming removed 2 bases from V and 0 bases from J, with 4 bases in between. CDR3: CASSIRVNTEAFF. The CDR3 DNA is TGTGCCAGTAGTATACGGGTGAACACTGAAGCTTTCTTT. Full variable domain (rest looked up from reference TRBV19 and TRBJ1-1): DGGITQSPKYLFRKEGQNVTLSCEQNLNHDAMYWYRQDPGQGLRLIYYSQIVNDFQKGDIAEGYSVSREKKESFPLTVTSAQKNPTAFYLCASSIRVNTEAFFGQGTRLTVV.

The gene calls are TRBV2 and TRBJ1-5, with D perhaps matching TRBD1 (5 bases). V was shortened by 6 bases and J by 2 bases, with 14 bases between the two germline ends. This CDR3 is built from 15 residues. Looked up from germline, CDR1 is SNHLY and CDR2 is FYNNEI. CDR3 residues: CASSLSRGGNQPQHF. The CDR3 nucleotides are TGTGCCAGCAGCCTTTCCCGGGGGGGCAATCAGCCCCAGCATTTT.

The chain carries TRBV18 and TRBJ1-1, with D possibly being TRBD1 (6 bases). CDR1 and CDR2 from the germline V gene are KGHSH and LQKENI. The CDR3 extends over 13 amino acids. V was shortened by 3 bases and J by 2 bases, with 7 bases between the two germline ends. CDR3 loop: CASSPGTNTEAFF. The CDR3 coding sequence is TGTGCCAGCTCACCCGGGACAAACACTGAAGCTTTCTTT.

V is TRBV5-1 and J is TRBJ1-1, with no clear D. The germline CDR1 and CDR2 sequences are SGHRS and YFSETQ. The CDR3 runs 14 residues. The V end lost 4 bases, the J end lost 0 bases, and 10 bases lay between the germline ends. The CDR3 here is CASSPGGMNTEAFF. As DNA, the CDR3 is TGCGCCAGCAGCCCGGGTGGAATGAACACTGAAGCTTTCTTT.

The rearrangement links TRBV7-9 to TRBJ1-2; 7 positions agree with TRBD1. The CDR3 runs to 13 residues. The germline CDR1 and CDR2 sequences are SEHNR and FQNEAQ (reference sequence). The trim removed 5 bases at V and 5 bases at J, leaving 5 bases unmatched. CDR3 residues: CASSPDRLYGYTF. CDR3 nucleotides: TGTGCCAGCAGCCCGGACAGGCTTTATGGCTACACCTTC.

The J gene is TRBJ1-2, the V gene TRBV28; D is ambiguous. V was trimmed by 6 bases and J by 0 bases, leaving 8 bases between them. The CDR3 has 13 residues. Germline V lookup: CDR1 MDHEN, CDR2 SYDVKM. CDR3 bases: TGTGCCAGCAGCTGGAGTTCTAACTATGGCTACACCTTC. Translating gives CASSWSSNYGYTF.

The CDR3 is CASSLGLRQETQYF. The CDR3 DNA reads TGTGCCAGCAGCTTGGGACTGAGGCAAGAGACCCAGTACTTC. The rearrangement links TRBV7-8 to TRBJ2-5; the D gene is possibly TRBD2 (6 bases). Germline V gene lookup returns CDR1 SGHVS and CDR2 FQNEAQ. V shed 3 bases and J shed 2 bases, with 10 bases lying between them. The CDR3 contains 14 residues.